This T cell receptor (beta chain) emerged from a study of blood T cells in healthy people across ages. Primers used in a second PCR of about 7 to 12 cycles were a sample-barcoded 5' primer and a J-beta primer mix. TCRdb reprocessed the 5' RACE reads with MiXCR, giving one entry per CDR3 protein. This sample carries 1,100,000 or so distinct CDR3 sequences, under 45% of them seen once, and the ten largest clones take under 20%. Losses at the gene ends were 3 bases for V and 6 bases for J; bases not matched to a gene: 3. Germline CDR1 and CDR2: SNHLY and FYNNEI. The length of the CDR3 is 14 residues. Overall study findings and caveats: Age brought a roughly linear fall in TCR beta diversity measured per million T cells.

This clonotype was picked up a small number of times. Its antigen is unknown. This clonotype was obtained from a woman aged 60 to 75 in good health. The chain combines TRBV2 with TRBJ1-5, with TRBD1 identical over 9 bases. Sequencing was performed on blood. CDR3 sequence (DNA): TGTGCCAGCAGTGACGAGACAGGGGGTCAGCCCCAGCATTTT. It encodes CASSDETGGQPQHF.